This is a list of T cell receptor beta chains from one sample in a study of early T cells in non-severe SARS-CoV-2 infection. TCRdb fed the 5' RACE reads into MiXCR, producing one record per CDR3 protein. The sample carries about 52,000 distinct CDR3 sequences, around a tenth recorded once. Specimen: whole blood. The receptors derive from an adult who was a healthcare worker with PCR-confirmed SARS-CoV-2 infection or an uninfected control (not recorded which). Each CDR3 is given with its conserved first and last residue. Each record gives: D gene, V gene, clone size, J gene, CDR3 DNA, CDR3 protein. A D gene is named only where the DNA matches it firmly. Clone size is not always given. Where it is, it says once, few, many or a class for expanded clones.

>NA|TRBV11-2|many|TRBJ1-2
TGTGCCAGCAGCCCCCTTGGCACTAACTATGGCTACACCTTC
CASSPLGTNYGYTF
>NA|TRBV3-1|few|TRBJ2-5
TGTGCCAGCAGCCAATACATCCAAGAGACCCAGTACTTC
CASSQYIQETQYF
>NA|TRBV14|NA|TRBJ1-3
TGTGCCAGCAGCCAAGAACTACTGGCTGGAAACACCATATATTTT
CASSQELLAGNTIYF
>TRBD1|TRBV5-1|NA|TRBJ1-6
TGCGCCAGCAGCCCGACAGGGCCTAATTCACCCCTCCACTTT
CASSPTGPNSPLHF
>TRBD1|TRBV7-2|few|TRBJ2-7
TGTGCCAGCAGCCCCGGGACAGGGGGTTACTACGAGCAGTACTTC
CASSPGTGGYYEQYF
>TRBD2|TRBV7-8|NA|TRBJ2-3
TGTGCCAGCAGCTTATCCCGGGGGGGAGATACGCAGTATTTT
CASSLSRGGDTQYF
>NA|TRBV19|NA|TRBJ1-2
TGTGCCAGTAGTATCGCCTCCGCTAATCACTATGGCTACACCTTC
CASSIASANHYGYTF
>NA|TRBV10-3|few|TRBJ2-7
TGTGCCATCAGTACCGGGACCACCTACGAGCAGTACTTC
CAISTGTTYEQYF
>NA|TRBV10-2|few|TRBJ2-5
TGCGCCAGCCGGGACTCCGGCCAAGAGACCCAGTACTTC
CASRDSGQETQYF
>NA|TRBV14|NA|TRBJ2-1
TGTGCCAGCAGCCAAGGGGTTCACAATGAGCAGTTCTTC
CASSQGVHNEQFF
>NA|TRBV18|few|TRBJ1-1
TGTGCCAGCTCACCACCCTCGGGGGAAGCTTTCTTT
CASSPPSGEAFF
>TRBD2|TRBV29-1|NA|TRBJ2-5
TGCAGCGCGCTAGGAGCGGGGGGGCTTGGAGAGACCCAGTACTTC
CSALGAGGLGETQYF
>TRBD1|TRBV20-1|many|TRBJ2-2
TGCAGTGCTTCCGGACAGGGGTACACCGGGGAGCTGTTTTTT
CSASGQGYTGELFF
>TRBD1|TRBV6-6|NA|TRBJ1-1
TGTGCCAGCAGCCCAGACAGGGGGCGAGCTTTCTTT
CASSPDRGRAFF
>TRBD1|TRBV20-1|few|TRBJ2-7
TGCAGTGCTAGAGACCCGACAGGGGTAGGCGAGCAGTACTTC
CSARDPTGVGEQYF
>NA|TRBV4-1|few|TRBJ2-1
TGCGCCAGCAGCCGAATGGCGGTTGGGAATCGAGATCTTAACAATGAGCAGTTCTTC
CASSRMAVGNRDLNNEQFF
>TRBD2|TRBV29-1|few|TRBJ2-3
TGCAGCGTTGGGACTAGCGGGTTTAGCACAGATACGCAGTATTTT
CSVGTSGFSTDTQYF
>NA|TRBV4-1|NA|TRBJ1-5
TGCGCCAGCAGCCTGGACCAGGGTGTCCAGCCCCAGCATTTT
CASSLDQGVQPQHF
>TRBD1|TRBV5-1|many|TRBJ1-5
TGCGCCAGCAGCTTCGGACAGGGAAGCAATCAGCCCCAGCATTTT
CASSFGQGSNQPQHF
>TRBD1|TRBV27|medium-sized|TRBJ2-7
TGTGCCAGCAGTTTTGACAGGGGGTCCTACGAGCAGTACTTC
CASSFDRGSYEQYF
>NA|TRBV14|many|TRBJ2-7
TGTGCCAGCAGCCAAGGTCAGATTAGAACCTACGAGCAGTACTTC
CASSQGQIRTYEQYF
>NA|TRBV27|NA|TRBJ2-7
TGTGCCAGCAGTTTAGGGACAATTAACTACGAGCAGTACTTC
CASSLGTINYEQYF
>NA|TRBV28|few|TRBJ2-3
TGTGCCAGCATAGACAGTCAGTCAGATACGCAGTATTTT
CASIDSQSDTQYF
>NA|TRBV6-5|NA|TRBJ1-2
TGTGCCAAACGAACTACCCCAAAAGAGGGTAACTATGGCTACACCTTC
CAKRTTPKEGNYGYTF
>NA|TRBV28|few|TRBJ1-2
TGTGCCAGCAGTTCCCCTCCCTATGGCTACACCTTC
CASSSPPYGYTF
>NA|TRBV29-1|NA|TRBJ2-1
TGCAGCGTTGAACGGAGTAGTGGCAATGAGCAGTTCTTC
CSVERSSGNEQFF
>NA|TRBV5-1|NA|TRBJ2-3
TGCGCCAGCAGCCTGGACCGTTTCACAGATACGCAGTATTTT
CASSLDRFTDTQYF
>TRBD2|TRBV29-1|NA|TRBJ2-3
TGCAGCGTTGGCGGGAGTCCAGATACGCAGTATTTT
CSVGGSPDTQYF
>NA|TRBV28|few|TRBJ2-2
TGTGCCAGCAGGCTATTAGGACAGCACACCGGGGAGCTGTTTTTT
CASRLLGQHTGELFF
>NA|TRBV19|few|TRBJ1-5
TGTGCCAGTAGCTCGGATTTGTGGACGATAGGCCAGTTGCGCAATCAGCCCCAGCATTTT
CASSSDLWTIGQLRNQPQHF
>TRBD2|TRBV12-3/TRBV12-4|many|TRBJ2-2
TGTGCCAGCAGCGGGGGGGCCGGGGAGCTGTTTTTT
CASSGGAGELFF
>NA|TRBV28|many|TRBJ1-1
TGTGCCAGCAGTTTATGGGGAGGATACACTGAAGCTTTCTTT
CASSLWGGYTEAFF
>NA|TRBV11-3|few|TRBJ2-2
TGTGCCAGCAGCTTAGATCCCCCAGGGCGAAGCACCGGGGAGCTGTTTTTT
CASSLDPPGRSTGELFF
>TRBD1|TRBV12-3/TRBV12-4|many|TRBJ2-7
TGTGCCAGCAGCAGATCCGGGACAGAATTTTACGAGCAGTACTTC
CASSRSGTEFYEQYF
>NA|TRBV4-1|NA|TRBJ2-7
TGCGCCAGCAGCCAAGAACACGAGCAGTACTTC
CASSQEHEQYF
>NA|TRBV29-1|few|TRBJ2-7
TGCAGCGTTGAAACTCACTACGAGCAGTACTTC
CSVETHYEQYF
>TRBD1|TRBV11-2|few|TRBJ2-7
TGTGCCAGCATGAGACAGGGGAAGTACGAGCAGTACTTC
CASMRQGKYEQYF
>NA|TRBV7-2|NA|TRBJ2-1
TGTGCCAGCAGCTTGGGAGCCTCCTCCTACAATGAGCAGTTCTTC
CASSLGASSYNEQFF
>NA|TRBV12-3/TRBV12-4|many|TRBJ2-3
TGTGCCAGCAGTTTAAACCCCGCGATTGAGGGCGATACGCAGTATTTT
CASSLNPAIEGDTQYF
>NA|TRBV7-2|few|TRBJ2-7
TGTGCCAGCAGCTCCGGGCGGGCGTTGAAGCAGTACTTC
CASSSGRALKQYF